Presented here are 32 T cell receptor beta chains from one specimen sequenced in a study of cytomegalovirus exposure and HLA in healthy donors. The PCR contained 60 Vbeta and 13 Jbeta primers. Here immunoSEQ multiplex PCR was the method, and the copy in TCRdb shows in-frame clones only, minus some. This sample has over 150,000 clones, with 80% found just once. Specimen: PBMCs. The receptors originated from a middle-aged woman in good health and CMV-seropositive.

This rearrangement joins TRBV15 to TRBJ1-1; D remains ambiguous. Germline V lookup: CDR1 LNHNV, CDR2 YYDKDF (reference sequence). The CDR3 covers 14 residues. Trimming shortened V by 5 bases and J by 2 bases, and 12 bases separated the two germline ends. CDR3 loop: CATSSGLLNTEAFF. Written as DNA, the CDR3 is TGTGCCACCAGCTCCGGGTTACTCAACACTGAAGCTTTCTTT.

This clone came up once. V is TRBV29-1 and J is TRBJ2-1, with 12 positions matching TRBD2. The CDR3 consists of 18 residues. J lost 7 bases, V lost 6 bases, and 19 bases had no gene match. Germline CDR1 and CDR2: SQVTM and ANQGSEA. CDR3: CSVIRLAGGPKTPNEQFF. The CDR3 DNA sequence: TGCAGCGTAATCCGGCTAGCGGGAGGGCCTAAGACCCCAAATGAGCAGTTCTTC.

The V gene is TRBV5-4, the J gene TRBJ2-1, with 11 nucleotides matching TRBD2. CDR3 size: 16 residues. V lost 2 bases to trimming and J lost 9 bases; unmatched junction nucleotides: 10. Germline V gene lookup returns CDR1 SGHNT and CDR2 YYREEE (reference sequence). CDR3 loop: CASSFITSGRSGEQFF. The DNA for the CDR3 is TGTGCCAGCAGCTTTATAACTAGCGGGAGATCTGGTGAGCAGTTCTTC.

This chain connects TRBV7-9 to TRBJ2-1; 8 positions agree with TRBD2. Germline V CDR1 and CDR2: SEHNR, FQNEAQ (reference sequence). The V and J ends lost 3 bases and 4 bases, in that order; junction bases with no gene match: 5. The CDR3 contains 15 residues. In DNA form, the CDR3 reads TGTGCCAGCAGCTTCCTAGCGGGTACTTACAATGAGCAGTTCTTC. This encodes CASSFLAGTYNEQFF.

The gene calls are TRBV11-2 and TRBJ2-7, with 7 positions matching TRBD2. The germline CDR1 and CDR2 sequences are SGHAT and FQNNGV. V dropped 0 bases and J dropped 1; count of bases not matched to a gene: 9. The CDR3 spans 17 residues. Here the CDR3 DNA reads TGTGCCAGCAGCTTAGAACGTCGGCTAGCGGCTTCCTACGAGCAGTACTTC. The encoded protein is CASSLERRLAASYEQYF.

The V call is TRBV7-9, the J call TRBJ2-3; TRBD2 aligns across 11 bases. V lost 0 bases to trimming and J lost 5 bases; unmatched junction nucleotides: 4. CDR1 is SEHNR, CDR2 FQNEAQ, per germline (reference sequence). This CDR3 contains 16 residues. The CDR3 bases are TGTGCCAGCAGCTTAGCGGGGACTAGCGGTGGAGATACGCAGTATTTT. Translating gives CASSLAGTSGGDTQYF.

The chain links TRBV29-1 to TRBJ2-2, with 8 bases aligning to TRBD1. Germline-derived CDR1 and CDR2 are SQVTM and ANQGSEA. The CDR3 is 16 amino acids. J was trimmed by 0 bases and V by 6 bases; bases with no gene match: 9. The CDR3: CSVTAQGGTNTGELFF. The CDR3 nucleotides read TGCAGCGTCACAGCACAGGGGGGTACGAACACCGGGGAGCTGTTTTTT.

The genes are TRBV28 and TRBJ1-1; 8 bases match TRBD1. The CDR3 runs 15 residues. From germline, CDR1 is MDHEN and CDR2 SYDVKM. J lost 4 bases, V lost 9 bases, and 13 bases had no gene match. The CDR3, as DNA: TGTGCCAGTACCGGGACAGGAAATTTAGGCACTGAAGCTTTCTTT. Protein product: CASTGTGNLGTEAFF.

The genes are TRBV2 and TRBJ1-1; D may be TRBD1 (5 bases). Per the germline V gene, CDR1 is SNHLY and CDR2 is FYNNEI. The V end was cut by 7 bases, the J end by 4 bases, with 16 bases between. CDR3 length: 14 amino acids. In DNA, the CDR3 is TGTGCCAGCATTTTCAGGGTGGAGGGCACTGAAGCTTTCTTT. It is translated as CASIFRVEGTEAFF.

J is TRBJ2-3 and V is TRBV19; 7 bases line up with TRBD1. Germline CDR1 and CDR2: LNHDA and SQIVND (reference sequence). The V and J ends lost 6 bases and 2 bases, in that order; junction bases with no gene match: 8. The CDR3 has 15 amino acids. CDR3 loop: CASSVLGQHTDTQYF. The CDR3 DNA is TGTGCCAGTAGCGTATTGGGACAGCACACAGATACGCAGTATTTT.

This chain uses TRBV7-3 with TRBJ2-1; 9 nucleotides line up with TRBD2. The CDR3 has 15 residues. V shed 5 bases and J 0 bases; nucleotides not matched to a gene: 2. CDR1 and CDR2 (germline): SGHTA, FQGTGA. The CDR3 nucleotides read TGTGCCAGCAGCCTTAGCGGGAGCTCCTACAATGAGCAGTTCTTC. Translated: CASSLSGSSYNEQFF. The full variable domain, in which reference TRBV7-3 and TRBJ2-1 provide the parts outside the CDR3, is GAGVSQTPSNKVTEKGKYVELRCDPISGHTALYWYRQSLGQGPEFLIYFQGTGAADDSGLPNDRFFAVRPEGSVSTLKIQRTERGDSAVYLCASSLSGSSYNEQFFGPGTRLTVL.

This chain connects TRBV27 to TRBJ2-7; 12 nucleotides match TRBD2. CDR3 length: 15 amino acids. Germline loops: CDR1 MNHEY, CDR2 SMNVEV (reference sequence). The J segment lost 5 bases and the V segment lost 6 bases, leaving 8 bases of the junction unmatched. CDR3 loop: CASSPWTSGTNEQYF. CDR3 bases: TGTGCCAGCAGCCCATGGACTAGCGGGACCAACGAGCAGTACTTC.

Here the CDR3 DNA reads TGTGCCAGCAGCGTAGGACAGGGAATAGGGGGCACTGAAGCTTTCTTT. Its translation: CASSVGQGIGGTEAFF. V is TRBV9 and J is TRBJ1-1; the match to TRBD1 covers 7 bases. The CDR3 contains 16 residues. CDR1 and CDR2 (germline): SGDLS, YYNGEE. V was pared by 0 bases and J by 4 bases, with 9 bases of the junction left unmatched.

This clone occurred a few times. This chain uses TRBV6-1 with TRBJ2-1, with TRBD2 matching over 8 bases. The CDR3 sequence is 15 residues long. CDR1 is MNHNS and CDR2 is SASEGT in the germline V gene. Unmatched junction bases numbered 1, after V lost 1 base and J lost 2 bases. CDR3 coding DNA: TGTGCCAGCAGTGAAGATAGCGGGACCTACAATGAGCAGTTCTTC. This codes for CASSEDSGTYNEQFF.

This clone appeared once. The chain couples TRBV5-1 to TRBJ2-7; D is perhaps TRBD2 (6 bases). Germline-derived CDR1 and CDR2 are SGHRS and YFSETQ. The CDR3 loop spans 14 amino acids. V gave up 2 bases and J gave up 2 bases, with 11 bases separating them. DNA of the CDR3: TGCGCCAGCAGCTTCGGGGACTCCCCCTACGAGCAGTACTTC. This encodes CASSFGDSPYEQYF. Looking up the rest from reference TRBV5-1 and TRBJ2-7 gives the full variable domain: KAGVTQTPRYLIKTRGQQVTLSCSPISGHRSVSWYQQTPGQGLQFLFEYFSETQRNKGNFPGRFSGRQFSNSRSEMNVSTLELGDSALYLCASSFGDSPYEQYFGPGTRLTVT.

The gene calls are TRBV7-3 and TRBJ2-1, with D perhaps TRBD2 (6 bases). CDR1 and CDR2 (germline): SGHTA, FQGTGA. Trimming shortened V by 4 bases and J by 10 bases, and 23 bases separated the two germline ends. CDR3 length equals 16 residues. The CDR3 is CASSSMVGGPQGEQFF. DNA of the CDR3: TGTGCCAGCAGCTCCATGGTGGGAGGTCCTCAAGGCGAGCAGTTCTTC.

J is TRBJ2-7 and V is TRBV5-8; D gene unclear. Trimming pared 1 base from V and 6 bases from J, leaving 5 bases between. CDR3 length: 11 amino acids. Germline V gives CDR1 SGHTS, CDR2 YDEGEE. The CDR3 loop is CASSLLLEQYF. The CDR3 bases are TGTGCCAGCAGCTTGCTCCTCGAGCAGTACTTC.

This rearrangement joins TRBV28 to TRBJ2-1; 7 bases map to TRBD1. From germline, CDR1 is MDHEN and CDR2 SYDVKM. The CDR3 spans 15 residues. V lost 2 bases and J lost 4; bases outside the gene matches: 5. CDR3 coding DNA: TGTGCCAGCAGTTTAGGTCAGGGGGTGTACAATGAGCAGTTCTTC. Protein: CASSLGQGVYNEQFF.

The CDR3 bases are TGTGCCAGCAGCCCCGGGACAACCTACAATGAGCAGTTCTTC. This codes for CASSPGTTYNEQFF. The chain recombines TRBV7-9 with TRBJ2-1; D perhaps matches TRBD1 (6 bases). This CDR3 comprises 14 residues. V shed 5 bases and J shed 2 bases, with 10 bases lying between them. CDR1 is SEHNR, CDR2 FQNEAQ, per germline (reference sequence).

The chain employs TRBV28 and TRBJ1-3; 8 bases fit TRBD1. V lost 6 bases, J lost 1 base, and 11 bases stayed unmatched. The germline CDR1 and CDR2 sequences are MDHEN and SYDVKM. The CDR3 totals 17 residues. The CDR3 region is CASSIPARGRSGNTIYF. CDR3 coding DNA: TGTGCCAGCAGCATCCCGGCCAGGGGGCGATCTGGAAACACCATATATTTT.

The V and J genes are TRBV15 and TRBJ1-5, with 10 nucleotides matching TRBD1. This CDR3 is 15 amino acids long. Looked up from germline, CDR1 is LNHNV and CDR2 is YYDKDF (reference sequence). J gave up 4 bases and V 5 bases, and 5 bases lay outside the gene matches. The CDR3 coding sequence is TGTGCCACCAGCGGGGGACAGGGGAAAAATCAGCCCCAGCATTTT. It encodes CATSGGQGKNQPQHF.

This clone was found once. The chain has TRBV14 and TRBJ2-2; D remains unclear. V lost 1 base and J 2 bases, leaving 8 bases between the germline ends. Germline V gives CDR1 SGHDN, CDR2 FVKESK. CDR3 length: 15 residues. The CDR3 DNA is TGTGCCAGCAGCCAAGGTTTAACAAACACCGGGGAGCTGTTTTTT. Translation: CASSQGLTNTGELFF.

The chain uses TRBV2 and TRBJ2-5; TRBD1 aligns across 11 bases. Unmatched junction bases numbered 10, after V lost 6 bases and J lost 7 bases. The CDR3 spans 15 residues. In germline, CDR1 is SNHLY, CDR2 FYNNEI. The CDR3 sequence: CASSGTGGDGRTQYF. As DNA, the CDR3 is TGTGCCAGCAGCGGGACAGGGGGAGATGGGCGGACCCAGTACTTC.

This rearrangement joins TRBV19 to TRBJ2-5, with TRBD1 matching 8 bases. Germline V CDR1 and CDR2: LNHDA, SQIVND (reference sequence). The CDR3 spans 15 residues. The junction had 5 bases not matched to a gene; V was cut back by 3 bases and J by 2 bases. The CDR3 region has the DNA TGTGCCAGTAGTATGAGGACAGGGCAGCAAGAGACCCAGTACTTC. Its translation is CASSMRTGQQETQYF.

With respect to this clone: A read error may produce the germline difference seen at one junction end. The chain couples TRBV7-7 to TRBJ2-1; the match to TRBD2 covers 7 bases. CDR3 length equals 14 residues. The germline V gene encodes CDR1 SSHAT and CDR2 FNYEAQ (reference sequence). As DNA, the CDR3 is TGTGCTAGCAGCTTAGGGTTAGGTAGCGGGGAGCAGTTCTTC. Protein: CASSLGLGSGEQFF.

V and J are TRBV28 and TRBJ2-7; 10 positions agree with TRBD1. Germline CDR1 and CDR2: MDHEN and SYDVKM. CDR3 length: 15 amino acids. Losses at the gene ends were 6 bases for V and 4 bases for J; bases not matched to a gene: 9. The CDR3 here is CASSLHRDRGYEQYF. The DNA for the CDR3 is TGTGCCAGCAGCCTCCACCGGGACAGGGGTTACGAGCAGTACTTC.

The genes are TRBV29-1 and TRBJ2-7; TRBD2 matches 9 bases. The J segment lost 5 bases and the V segment lost 6 bases, leaving 11 bases of the junction unmatched. From germline, CDR1 is SQVTM and CDR2 ANQGSEA. CDR3 length equals 14 residues. In DNA form, the CDR3 reads TGCAGCGTGGAGGGACTAGCTGAGTTCCACGAGCAGTACTTC. It is translated as CSVEGLAEFHEQYF.

The J gene is TRBJ2-6, the V gene TRBV4-1, with a tentative D call TRBD2 (5 bases). Germline V gene lookup returns CDR1 MGHRA and CDR2 YSYEKL. The CDR3 covers 16 residues. Trimming pared 3 bases from V and 2 bases from J, leaving 11 bases between. CDR3: CASSQGLAAGANVLTF. The CDR3, as DNA: TGCGCCAGCAGCCAGGGTCTAGCAGCTGGGGCCAACGTCCTGACTTTC.

The chain links TRBV6-5 to TRBJ2-7; weak D call: TRBD1 (6 bases). This CDR3 contains 16 residues. In germline, CDR1 is MNHEY, CDR2 SVGAGI. V was cut by 0 bases and J by 2 bases, with 14 bases left in between. Here the CDR3 DNA reads TGTGCCAGCAGTTACTCGAAACAGGGTTCCCCCTACGAGCAGTACTTC. Protein sequence: CASSYSKQGSPYEQYF.

The V gene is TRBV4-1, the J gene TRBJ2-7; 9 bases are a match to TRBD2. CDR3 length: 15 amino acids. Germline CDR1 MGHRA, CDR2 YSYEKL. The V and J ends lost 1 base and 2 bases, in that order; junction bases with no gene match: 3. The CDR3: CASSQGLAGPYEQYF. The CDR3 DNA reads TGCGCCAGCAGCCAAGGCCTAGCGGGACCCTACGAGCAGTACTTC.

This clone was found once. In DNA form, the CDR3 reads TGTGCCTCCGGGGGGGGTCCGAACACTGAAGCTTTCTTT. It yields the protein CASGGGPNTEAFF. This rearrangement joins TRBV10-3 to TRBJ1-1; maybe TRBD1 (5 bases). Trimming removed 11 bases at V and 1 base at J, with 14 bases between. The CDR3 is 13 amino acids. Germline V gene data show CDR1 as ENHRY and CDR2 as SYGVKD.

V is TRBV18 and J is TRBJ1-1; 9 nucleotides line up with TRBD1. Trimming took 6 bases from V and 0 from J; bases not matched to a gene: 8. Germline V lookup: CDR1 KGHSH, CDR2 LQKENI. The CDR3 has 16 residues. The CDR3 region is CASSQKQGALNTEAFF. CDR3 coding DNA: TGTGCCAGCTCGCAAAAACAGGGGGCCCTGAACACTGAAGCTTTCTTT.